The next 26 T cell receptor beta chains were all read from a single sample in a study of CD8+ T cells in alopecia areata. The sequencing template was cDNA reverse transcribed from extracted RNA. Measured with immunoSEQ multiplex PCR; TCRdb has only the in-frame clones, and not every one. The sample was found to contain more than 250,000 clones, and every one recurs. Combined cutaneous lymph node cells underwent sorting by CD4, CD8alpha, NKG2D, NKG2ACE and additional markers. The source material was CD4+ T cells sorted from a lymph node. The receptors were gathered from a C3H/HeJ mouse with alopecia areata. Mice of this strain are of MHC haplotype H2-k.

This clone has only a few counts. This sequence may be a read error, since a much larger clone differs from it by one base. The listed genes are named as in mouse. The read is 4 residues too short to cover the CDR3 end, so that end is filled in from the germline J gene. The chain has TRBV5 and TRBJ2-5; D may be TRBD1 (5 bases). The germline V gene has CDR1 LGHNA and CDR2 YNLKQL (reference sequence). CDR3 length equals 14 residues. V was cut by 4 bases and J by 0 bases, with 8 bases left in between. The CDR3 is CASSLTVNQDTQYF. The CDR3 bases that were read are TGTGCCAGCAGCCTGACAGTTAACCAAGAC.

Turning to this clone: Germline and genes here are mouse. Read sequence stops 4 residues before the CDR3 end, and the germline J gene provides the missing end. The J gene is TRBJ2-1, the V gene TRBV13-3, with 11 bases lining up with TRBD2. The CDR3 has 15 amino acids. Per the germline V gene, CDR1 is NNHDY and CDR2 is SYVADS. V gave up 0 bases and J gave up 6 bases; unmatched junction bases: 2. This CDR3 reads CASSDGTGGSAEQFF. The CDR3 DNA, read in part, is TGTGCCAGCAGTGATGGGACTGGGGGGTCTGCT.

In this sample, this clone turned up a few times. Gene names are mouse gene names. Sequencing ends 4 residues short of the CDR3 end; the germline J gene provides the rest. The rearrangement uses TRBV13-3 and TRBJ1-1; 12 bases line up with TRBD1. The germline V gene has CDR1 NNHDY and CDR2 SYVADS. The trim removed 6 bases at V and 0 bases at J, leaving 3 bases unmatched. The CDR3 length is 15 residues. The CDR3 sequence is CASTGQGASNTEVFF. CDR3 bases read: TGTGCCAGCACGGGACAGGGGGCCTCAAACACA.

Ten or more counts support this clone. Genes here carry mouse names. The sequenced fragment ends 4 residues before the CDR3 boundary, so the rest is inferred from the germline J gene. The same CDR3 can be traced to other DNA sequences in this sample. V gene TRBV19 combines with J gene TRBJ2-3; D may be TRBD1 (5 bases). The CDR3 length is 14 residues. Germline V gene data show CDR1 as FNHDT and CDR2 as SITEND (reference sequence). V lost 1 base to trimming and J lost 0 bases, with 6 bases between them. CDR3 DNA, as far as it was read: TGTGCCAGCAGTATACAGGGTAGTGCAGAA. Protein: CASSIQGSAE. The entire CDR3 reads CASSIQGSAETLYF.

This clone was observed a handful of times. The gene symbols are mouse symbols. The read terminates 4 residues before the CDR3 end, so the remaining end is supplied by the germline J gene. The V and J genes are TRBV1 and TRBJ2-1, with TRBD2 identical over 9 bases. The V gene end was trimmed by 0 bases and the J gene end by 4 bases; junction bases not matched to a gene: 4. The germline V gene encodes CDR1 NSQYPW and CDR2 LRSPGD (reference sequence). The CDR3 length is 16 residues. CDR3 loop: CTCSADSWGGYAEQFF. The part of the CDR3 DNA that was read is TGCACCTGCAGTGCAGATTCCTGGGGGGGTTATGCT.

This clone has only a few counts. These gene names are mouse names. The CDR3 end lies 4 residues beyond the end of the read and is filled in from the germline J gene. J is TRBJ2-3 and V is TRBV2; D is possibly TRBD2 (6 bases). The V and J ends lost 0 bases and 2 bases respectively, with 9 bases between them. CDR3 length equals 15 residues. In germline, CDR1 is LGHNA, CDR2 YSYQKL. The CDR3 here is CASSQDWGDAETLYF. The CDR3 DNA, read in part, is TGTGCCAGCAGCCAAGACTGGGGAGATGCAGAA.

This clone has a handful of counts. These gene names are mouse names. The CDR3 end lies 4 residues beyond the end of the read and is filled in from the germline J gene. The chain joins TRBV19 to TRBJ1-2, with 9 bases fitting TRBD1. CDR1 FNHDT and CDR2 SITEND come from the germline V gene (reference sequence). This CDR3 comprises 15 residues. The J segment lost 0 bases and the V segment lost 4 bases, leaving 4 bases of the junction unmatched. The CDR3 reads CASSLGTGSNSDYTF. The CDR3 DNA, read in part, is TGTGCCAGCAGTCTCGGGACAGGGTCAAACTCC.

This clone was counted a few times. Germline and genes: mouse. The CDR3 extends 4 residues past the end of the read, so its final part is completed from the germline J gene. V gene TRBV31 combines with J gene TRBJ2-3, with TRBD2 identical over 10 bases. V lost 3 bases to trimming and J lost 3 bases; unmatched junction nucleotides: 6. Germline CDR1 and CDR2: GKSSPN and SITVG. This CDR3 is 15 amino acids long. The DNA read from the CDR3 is TGTGCCTGGAGCCACCCGGGACTGGGGGCAGAA. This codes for CAWSHPGLGAE. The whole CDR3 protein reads CAWSHPGLGAETLYF.

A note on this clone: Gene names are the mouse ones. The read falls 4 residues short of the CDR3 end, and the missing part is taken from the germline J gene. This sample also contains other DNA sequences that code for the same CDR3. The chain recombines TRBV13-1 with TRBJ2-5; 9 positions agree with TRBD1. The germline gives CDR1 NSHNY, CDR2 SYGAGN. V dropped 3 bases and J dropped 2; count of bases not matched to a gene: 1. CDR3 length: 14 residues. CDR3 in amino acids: CASSGTGAQDTQYF. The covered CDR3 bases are TGTGCCAGCAGTGGGACAGGGGCCCAAGAC.

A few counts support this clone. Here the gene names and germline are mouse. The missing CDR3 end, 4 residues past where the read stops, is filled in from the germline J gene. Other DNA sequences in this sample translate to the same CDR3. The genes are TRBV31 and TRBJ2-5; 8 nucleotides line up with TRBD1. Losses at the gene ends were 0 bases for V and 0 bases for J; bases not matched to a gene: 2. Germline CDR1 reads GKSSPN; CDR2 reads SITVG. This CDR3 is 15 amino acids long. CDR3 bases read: TGTGCCTGGAGTCTAGACAGGGGTAACCAAGAC. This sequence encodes CAWSLDRGNQD. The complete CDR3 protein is CAWSLDRGNQDTQYF.

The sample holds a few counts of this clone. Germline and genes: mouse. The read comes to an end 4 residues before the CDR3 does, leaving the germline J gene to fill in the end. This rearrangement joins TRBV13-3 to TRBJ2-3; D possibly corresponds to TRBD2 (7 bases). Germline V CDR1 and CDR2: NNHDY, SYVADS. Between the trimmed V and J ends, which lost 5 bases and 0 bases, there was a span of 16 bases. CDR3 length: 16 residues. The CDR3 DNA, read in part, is TGTGCCAGCAGCCTGCTTGGGGGGCTTAGTGCAGAA. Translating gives CASSLLGGLSAE. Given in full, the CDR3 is CASSLLGGLSAETLYF.

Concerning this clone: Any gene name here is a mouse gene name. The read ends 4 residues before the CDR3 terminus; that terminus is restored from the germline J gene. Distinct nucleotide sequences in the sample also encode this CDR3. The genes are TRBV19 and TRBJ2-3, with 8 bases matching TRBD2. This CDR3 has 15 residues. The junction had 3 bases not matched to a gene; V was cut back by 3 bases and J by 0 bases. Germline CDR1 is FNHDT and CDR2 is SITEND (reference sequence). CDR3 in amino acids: CASSTTGASAETLYF. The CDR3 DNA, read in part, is TGTGCCAGCAGTACGACTGGGGCTAGTGCAGAA.

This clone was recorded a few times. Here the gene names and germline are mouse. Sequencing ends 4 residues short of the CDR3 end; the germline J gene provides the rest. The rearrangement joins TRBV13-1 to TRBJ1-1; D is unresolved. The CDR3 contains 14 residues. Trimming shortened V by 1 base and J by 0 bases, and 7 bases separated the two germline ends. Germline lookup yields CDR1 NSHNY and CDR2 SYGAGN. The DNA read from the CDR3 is TGTGCCAGCAGTGATCGCAGTTCAAACACA. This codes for CASSDRSSNT. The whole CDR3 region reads CASSDRSSNTEVFF.

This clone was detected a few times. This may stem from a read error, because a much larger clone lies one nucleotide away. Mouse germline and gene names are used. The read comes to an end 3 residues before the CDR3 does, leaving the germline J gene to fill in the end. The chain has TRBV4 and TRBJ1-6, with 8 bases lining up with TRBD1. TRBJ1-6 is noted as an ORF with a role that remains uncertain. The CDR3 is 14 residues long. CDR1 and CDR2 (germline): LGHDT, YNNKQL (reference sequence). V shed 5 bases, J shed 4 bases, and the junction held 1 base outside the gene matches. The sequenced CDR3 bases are TGTGCCAGCAGCCGACAGGGGTATAATTCGCCC. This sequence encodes CASSRQGYNSP. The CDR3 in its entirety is CASSRQGYNSPLYF.

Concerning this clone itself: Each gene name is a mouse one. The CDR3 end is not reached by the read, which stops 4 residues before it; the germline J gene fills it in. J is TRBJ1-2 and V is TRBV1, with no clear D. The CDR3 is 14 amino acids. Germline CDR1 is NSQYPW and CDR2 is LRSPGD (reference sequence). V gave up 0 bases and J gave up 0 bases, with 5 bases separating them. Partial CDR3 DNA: TGCACCTGCAGTGCAGAAGCAGCAAACTCC. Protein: CTCSAEAANS. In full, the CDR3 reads CTCSAEAANSDYTF.

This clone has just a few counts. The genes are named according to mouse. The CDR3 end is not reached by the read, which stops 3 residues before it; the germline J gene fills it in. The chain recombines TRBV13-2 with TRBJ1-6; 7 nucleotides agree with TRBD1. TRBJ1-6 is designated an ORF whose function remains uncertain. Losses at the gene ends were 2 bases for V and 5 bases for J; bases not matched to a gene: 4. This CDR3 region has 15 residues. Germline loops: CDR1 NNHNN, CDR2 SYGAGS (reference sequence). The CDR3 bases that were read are TGTGCCAGCGGTGACCCTGGGACAGATAATTCGCCC. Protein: CASGDPGTDNSP. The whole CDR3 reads CASGDPGTDNSPLYF.

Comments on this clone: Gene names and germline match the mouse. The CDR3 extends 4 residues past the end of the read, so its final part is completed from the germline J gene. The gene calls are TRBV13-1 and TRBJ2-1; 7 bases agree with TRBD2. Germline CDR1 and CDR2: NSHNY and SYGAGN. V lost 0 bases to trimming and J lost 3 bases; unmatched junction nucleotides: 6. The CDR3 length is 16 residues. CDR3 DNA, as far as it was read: TGTGCCAGCAGTGATGCATCTGGGGGTTTCTATGCT. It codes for CASSDASGGFYA. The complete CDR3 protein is CASSDASGGFYAEQFF.

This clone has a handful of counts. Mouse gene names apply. The CDR3 loop reads CAWSLEQNYAEQFF. The CDR3 DNA, read in part, is TGTGCCTGGAGTCTAGAACAAAACTATGCT. This chain uses TRBV31 with TRBJ2-1; D gene uncertain. The sequenced fragment ends 4 residues before the CDR3 boundary, so the rest is inferred from the germline J gene. Germline V lookup: CDR1 GKSSPN, CDR2 SITVG. The CDR3 runs to 14 residues. With 0 bases removed from V and 1 base from J, the gap between germline ends came to 7 bases.

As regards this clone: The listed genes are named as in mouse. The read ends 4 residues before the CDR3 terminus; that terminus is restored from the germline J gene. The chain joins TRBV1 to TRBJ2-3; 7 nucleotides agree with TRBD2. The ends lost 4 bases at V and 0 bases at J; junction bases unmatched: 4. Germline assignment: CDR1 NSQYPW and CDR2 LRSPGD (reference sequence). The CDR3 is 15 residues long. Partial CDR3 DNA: TGCACCTGCAGTGACTGGGGATCTAGTGCAGAA. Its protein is CTCSDWGSSAE. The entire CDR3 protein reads CTCSDWGSSAETLYF.

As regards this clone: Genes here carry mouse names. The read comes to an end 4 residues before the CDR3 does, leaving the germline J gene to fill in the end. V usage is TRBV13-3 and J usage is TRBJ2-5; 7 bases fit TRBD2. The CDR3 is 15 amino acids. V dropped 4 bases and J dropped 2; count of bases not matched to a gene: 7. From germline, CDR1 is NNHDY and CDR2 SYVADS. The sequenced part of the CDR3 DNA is TGTGCCAGCAGTCCGAAACTGGGGCGCCAAGAC. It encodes CASSPKLGRQD. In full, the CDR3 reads CASSPKLGRQDTQYF. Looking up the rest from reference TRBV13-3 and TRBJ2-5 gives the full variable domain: EAAVTQSPRSKVAVTGGKVTLSCHQTNNHDYMYWYRQDTGHGLRLIHYSYVADSTEKGDIPDGYKASRPSQENFSLILELASLSQTAVYFCASSPKLGRQDTQYFGPGTRLLVL.

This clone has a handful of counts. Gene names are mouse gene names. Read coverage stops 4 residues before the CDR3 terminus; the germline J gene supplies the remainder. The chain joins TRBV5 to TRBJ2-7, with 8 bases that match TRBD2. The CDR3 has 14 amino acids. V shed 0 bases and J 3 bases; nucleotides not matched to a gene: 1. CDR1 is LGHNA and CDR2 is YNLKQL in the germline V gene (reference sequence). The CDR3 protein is CASSQEGGRYEQYF. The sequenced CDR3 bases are TGTGCCAGCAGCCAAGAGGGGGGGCGCTAT.

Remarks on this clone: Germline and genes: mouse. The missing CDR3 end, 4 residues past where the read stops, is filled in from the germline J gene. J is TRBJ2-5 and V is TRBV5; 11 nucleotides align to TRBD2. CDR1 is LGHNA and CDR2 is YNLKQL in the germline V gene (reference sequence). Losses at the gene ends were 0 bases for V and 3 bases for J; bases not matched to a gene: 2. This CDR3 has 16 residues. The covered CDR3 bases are TGTGCCAGCAGCCAAGATCGGGACTGGGGGCAAGAC. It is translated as CASSQDRDWGQD. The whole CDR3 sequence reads CASSQDRDWGQDTQYF.

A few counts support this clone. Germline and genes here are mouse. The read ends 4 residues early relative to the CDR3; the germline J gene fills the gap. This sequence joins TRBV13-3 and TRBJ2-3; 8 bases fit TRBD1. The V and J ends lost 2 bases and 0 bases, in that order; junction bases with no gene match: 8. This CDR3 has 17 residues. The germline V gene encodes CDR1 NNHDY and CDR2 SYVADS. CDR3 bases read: TGTGCCAGCAGTGACCCAGGGGGCGCGGGTAGTGCAGAA. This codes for CASSDPGGAGSAE. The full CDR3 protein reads CASSDPGGAGSAETLYF.

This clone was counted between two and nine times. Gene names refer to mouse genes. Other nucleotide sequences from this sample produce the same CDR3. CDR3 loop: CASSSGTGWDTQYF. The sequenced CDR3 bases are TGTGCCAGCAGCTCCGGGACAGGGTGGGAC. This rearrangement joins TRBV19 to TRBJ2-5, with 9 nucleotides matching TRBD1. The CDR3 is cut off 4 residues early in the read; its end comes from the germline J gene. The V gene's germline CDR1 is FNHDT and CDR2 SITEND (reference sequence). There are 14 residues in the CDR3.

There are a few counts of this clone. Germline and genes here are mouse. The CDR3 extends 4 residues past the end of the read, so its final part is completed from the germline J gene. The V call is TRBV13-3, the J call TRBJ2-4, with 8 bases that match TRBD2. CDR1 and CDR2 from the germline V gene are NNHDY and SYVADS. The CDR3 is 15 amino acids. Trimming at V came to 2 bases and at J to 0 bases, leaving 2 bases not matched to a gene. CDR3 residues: CASSELGASQNTLYF. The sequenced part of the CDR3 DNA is TGTGCCAGCAGTGAACTGGGGGCTAGTCAAAAC.

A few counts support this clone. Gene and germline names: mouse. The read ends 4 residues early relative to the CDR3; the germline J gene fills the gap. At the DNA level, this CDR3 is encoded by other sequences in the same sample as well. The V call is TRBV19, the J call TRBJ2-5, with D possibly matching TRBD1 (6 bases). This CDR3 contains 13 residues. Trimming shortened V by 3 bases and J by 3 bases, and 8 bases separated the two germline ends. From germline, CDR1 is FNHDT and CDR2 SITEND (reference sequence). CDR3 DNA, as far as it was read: TGTGCCAGCAGTACCGGACAGCAAGAC. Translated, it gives CASSTGQQD. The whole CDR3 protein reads CASSTGQQDTQYF.